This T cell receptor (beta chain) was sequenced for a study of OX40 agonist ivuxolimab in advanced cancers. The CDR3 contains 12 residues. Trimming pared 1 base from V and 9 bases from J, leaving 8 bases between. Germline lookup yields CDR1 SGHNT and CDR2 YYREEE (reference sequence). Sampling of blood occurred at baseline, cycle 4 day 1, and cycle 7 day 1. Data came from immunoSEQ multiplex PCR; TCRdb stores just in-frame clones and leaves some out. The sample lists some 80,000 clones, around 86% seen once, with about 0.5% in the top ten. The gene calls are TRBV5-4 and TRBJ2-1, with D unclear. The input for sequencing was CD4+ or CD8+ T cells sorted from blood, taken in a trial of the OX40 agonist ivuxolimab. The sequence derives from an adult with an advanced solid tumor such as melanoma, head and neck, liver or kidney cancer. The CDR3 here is CASSLPVGEQFF. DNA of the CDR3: TGTGCCAGCAGCTTGCCCGTGGGTGAGCAGTTCTTC.